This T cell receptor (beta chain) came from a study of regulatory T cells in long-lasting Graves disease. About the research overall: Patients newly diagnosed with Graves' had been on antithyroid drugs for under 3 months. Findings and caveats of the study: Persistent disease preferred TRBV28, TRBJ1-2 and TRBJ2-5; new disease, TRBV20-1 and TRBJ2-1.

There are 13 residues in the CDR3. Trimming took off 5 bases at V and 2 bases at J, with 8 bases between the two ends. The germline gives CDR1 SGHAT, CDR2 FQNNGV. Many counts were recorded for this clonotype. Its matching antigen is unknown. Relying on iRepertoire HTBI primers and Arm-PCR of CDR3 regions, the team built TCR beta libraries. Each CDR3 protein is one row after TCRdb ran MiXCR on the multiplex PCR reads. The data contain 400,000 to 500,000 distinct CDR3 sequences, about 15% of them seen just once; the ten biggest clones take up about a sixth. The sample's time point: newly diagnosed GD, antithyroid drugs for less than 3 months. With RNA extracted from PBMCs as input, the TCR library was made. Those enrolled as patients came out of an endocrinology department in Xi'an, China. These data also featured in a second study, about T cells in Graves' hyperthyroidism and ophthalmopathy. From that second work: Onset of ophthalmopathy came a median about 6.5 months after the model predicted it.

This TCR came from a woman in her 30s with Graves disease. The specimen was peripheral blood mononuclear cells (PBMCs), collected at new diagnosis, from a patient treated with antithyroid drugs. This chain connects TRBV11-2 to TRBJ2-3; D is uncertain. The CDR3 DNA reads TGTGCCAGCAGCGCGAGATCCACAGATACGCAGTATTTT. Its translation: CASSARSTDTQYF.